These 20 T cell receptor beta chains were all obtained from the same sample, sequenced in a study of T cell changes during pregnancy in multiple sclerosis. Assay: immunoSEQ multiplex PCR; the TCRdb copy retains only in-frame clones and omits some. The sample records more than 55,000 clones, approximately 90% being singletons. The sequencing used peripheral blood, collected in the second trimester of pregnancy. These receptor sequences come from a female donor with multiple sclerosis, enrolled in a pregnancy study.

The CDR3 nucleotides are TGTGCCAGCAGAGCCGGGACTAGCGGGTTGGATGAGCAGTTCTTC. Translation gives CASRAGTSGLDEQFF. The gene calls are TRBV6-5 and TRBJ2-1, with TRBD2 identical over 12 bases. There are 15 residues in the CDR3. The trim removed 6 bases at V and 8 bases at J, leaving 8 bases unmatched. Germline V gene lookup returns CDR1 MNHEY and CDR2 SVGAGI.

The chain joins TRBV28 to TRBJ1-2; D possibly corresponds to TRBD1 (5 bases). V lost 4 bases and J 1 base, leaving 22 bases between the germline ends. Germline V lookup: CDR1 MDHEN, CDR2 SYDVKM. The CDR3 has 18 residues. The CDR3 nucleotides are TGTGCCAGCAGTTCCGTAAAGAGCAGGGACGGGGGTAACTATGGCTACACCTTC. Its protein product is CASSSVKSRDGGNYGYTF.

The chain employs TRBV4-3 and TRBJ1-6; D gene ambiguous. The CDR3 has 16 amino acids. Germline V lookup: CDR1 LGHNA, CDR2 YSLEER. Trimming took 0 bases from V and 6 from J, leaving 12 bases between them. The CDR3 spells CASSQDGEASNSPLHF. DNA for the CDR3: TGCGCCAGCAGCCAAGATGGGGAGGCCTCTAATTCACCCCTCCACTTT.

The J gene is TRBJ2-6, the V gene TRBV29-1; D perhaps matches TRBD2 (7 bases). Trimming pared 5 bases from V and 12 bases from J, leaving 23 bases between. Germline V CDR1 and CDR2: SQVTM, ANQGSEA. The CDR3 covers 15 residues. CDR3 sequence: CSVSGGTPGAGVLTF. CDR3 in DNA: TGCAGCGTTTCCGGGGGGACACCCGGGGCCGGCGTCCTGACTTTC. The full variable domain, with the rest looked up from reference TRBV29-1 and TRBJ2-6, is SAVISQKPSRDICQRGTSLTIQCQVDSQVTMMFWYRQQPGQSLTLIATANQGSEATYESGFVIDKFPISRPNLTFSTLTVSNMSPEDSSIYLCSVSGGTPGAGVLTFGAGSRLTVL.

The chain recombines TRBV6-6 with TRBJ2-5, with no clear D. The J call may be faulty, since TRBJ2-7 better matches the DNA end. CDR3 length: 12 amino acids. Germline V gene sequence: CDR1 MNHNY, CDR2 SVGAGI (reference sequence). The CDR3 region is CASSYVAYEQYF. The CDR3 DNA is TGTGCCAGCAGTTACGTTGCCTACGAGCAGTACTTC.

The table lists this clone with a count of one. The rearrangement joins TRBV4-1 to TRBJ1-1; D gene ambiguous. V was trimmed by 0 bases and J by 2 bases, leaving 13 bases between them. Germline V gene lookup returns CDR1 MGHRA and CDR2 YSYEKL. The CDR3 totals 16 residues. The CDR3 DNA reads as TGCGCCAGCAGCCAAGAAGGCGCGGGGATAAACACTGAAGCTTTCTTT. Translating gives CASSQEGAGINTEAFF.

CDR3 loop: CASSQGAGTDTQYF. The DNA of the CDR3 is TGCGCCAGCAGCCAAGGCGCCGGGACAGATACGCAGTATTTT. The chain carries TRBV4-1 and TRBJ2-3; D gene unclear. The CDR3 is made up of 14 amino acids. Germline-derived CDR1 and CDR2 are MGHRA and YSYEKL. The ends were cut back, 1 base at V and 3 bases at J, with 8 bases in the middle.

CDR3 nucleotide sequence: TGTGCCATAGGGCCCGGGACAGGAGGGTCCTATAATTCACCCCTCCACTTT. Protein product: CAIGPGTGGSYNSPLHF. The J gene is TRBJ1-6, the V gene TRBV19, with 8 bases identical to TRBD1. Germline V gives CDR1 LNHDA, CDR2 SQIVND (reference sequence). V lost 10 bases, J lost 1 base, and 12 bases stayed unmatched. This CDR3 has 17 residues. Combining the CDR3 with reference TRBV19 and TRBJ1-6 gives the whole variable domain DGGITQSPKYLFRKEGQNVTLSCEQNLNHDAMYWYRQDPGQGLRLIYYSQIVNDFQKGDIAEGYSVSREKKESFPLTVTSAQKNPTAFYLCAIGPGTGGSYNSPLHFGNGTRLTVT.

The V gene is TRBV2, the J gene TRBJ2-7; tentatively, D is TRBD1 (5 bases). V was pared by 4 bases and J by 6 bases, with 13 bases between. The CDR3 has 13 amino acids. Germline V gene sequence: CDR1 SNHLY, CDR2 FYNNEI. This CDR3 reads CASSALAGSEQYF. The CDR3 bases are TGTGCCAGCAGTGCATTGGCAGGGTCCGAGCAGTACTTC.

A single count supports this clone. The J gene is TRBJ1-1, the V gene TRBV6-6; D remains unclear. Trimming cost V 6 bases and J 0 bases, with 2 bases left between them. The CDR3 covers 11 residues. Germline CDR1 is MNHNY and CDR2 is SVGAGI (reference sequence). CDR3 sequence reads: CASSVNTEAFF. Here the CDR3 DNA reads TGTGCCAGCAGCGTGAACACTGAAGCTTTCTTT.

As DNA, the CDR3 is TGTGCCAGCAGTCGGGACAATGCCTACGAGCAGTACTTC. Protein sequence: CASSRDNAYEQYF. The rearrangement joins TRBV11-2 to TRBJ2-7, with D perhaps matching TRBD1 (6 bases). Germline CDR1 is SGHAT and CDR2 is FQNNGV. The CDR3 has 13 residues. Trimming took off 6 bases at V and 2 bases at J, with 11 bases between the two ends.

The CDR3 DNA sequence: TGCGCCAGCAGCTTGAGACTAGCGGGGGGTTCCCAAGAGACCCAGTACTTC. Residues: CASSLRLAGGSQETQYF. The chain couples TRBV5-1 to TRBJ2-5; 13 bases match TRBD2. Per the germline V gene, CDR1 is SGHRS and CDR2 is YFSETQ. Trimming cost V 1 base and J 1 base; bases outside gene matches: 4. The CDR3 is 17 residues long.

The chain carries TRBV18 and TRBJ1-5; possibly TRBD1 for D (5 bases). CDR1 KGHSH and CDR2 LQKENI come from the germline V gene. V lost 2 bases and J 0 bases, leaving 11 bases between the germline ends. CDR3 length: 16 residues. The DNA of the CDR3 is TGTGCCAGCTCACCATCGCAGGGTAATAGCAATCAGCCCCAGCATTTT. Its translation is CASSPSQGNSNQPQHF.

The rearrangement links TRBV5-1 to TRBJ1-4; 9 bases map to TRBD1. Looked up from germline, CDR1 is SGHRS and CDR2 is YFSETQ. With 3 bases clipped from V and 5 bases from J, the junction kept 2 bases outside the gene matches. There are 14 residues in the CDR3. Here the CDR3 reads CASSSGTGNEKLFF. In DNA form, the CDR3 reads TGCGCCAGCAGCTCAGGGACAGGGAATGAAAAACTGTTTTTT.

The chain uses TRBV6-5 and TRBJ2-7, with D unresolved. CDR1 is MNHEY and CDR2 is SVGAGI in the germline V gene. CDR3 length equals 14 residues. Trimming cost V 2 bases and J 3 bases, with 11 bases left between them. CDR3 nucleotides: TGTGCCAGCAGTTACCTCGGCAGAGGCTACGAGCAGTACTTC. Protein: CASSYLGRGYEQYF.

The CDR3 DNA is TGTGCCAGCAGCTTGGCACAGGGTAGACACTCTGGGGCCAACGTCCTGACTTTC. Translated, it gives CASSLAQGRHSGANVLTF. The chain links TRBV5-6 to TRBJ2-6; a possible D gene is TRBD1 (6 bases). This CDR3 spans 18 amino acids. CDR1 SGHDT and CDR2 YYEEEE come from the germline V gene. The V and J ends lost 0 bases and 0 bases respectively, with 13 bases between them.

This clone was recorded once. The chain couples TRBV19 to TRBJ1-1; D not certain. From germline, CDR1 is LNHDA and CDR2 SQIVND (reference sequence). The CDR3 spans 13 residues. V was pared by 5 bases and J by 1 base, with 8 bases between. The CDR3 spells CASSPPENTEAFF. CDR3 nucleotides: TGTGCCAGTAGTCCCCCAGAGAACACTGAAGCTTTCTTT.

This chain joins TRBV4-1 and TRBJ1-4; weak D call: TRBD1 (5 bases). The length of the CDR3 is 15 residues. Germline CDR1 is MGHRA and CDR2 is YSYEKL. The V end was cut by 3 bases, the J end by 8 bases, with 16 bases between. The CDR3 DNA reads as TGCGCCAGCAGCCACCTAGGGGTGCGGGGCGAAAAACTGTTTTTT. Its translation is CASSHLGVRGEKLFF.

This clone has only a few counts. The rearrangement links TRBV18 to TRBJ2-7; a possible D gene is TRBD2 (6 bases). Germline CDR1 and CDR2: KGHSH and LQKENI. Deletions cut 1 base from V and 5 bases from J, with 15 bases between. There are 15 residues in the CDR3. The CDR3: CASSPRWGEVNEQYF. The CDR3 DNA sequence: TGTGCCAGCTCACCACGATGGGGGGAAGTAAACGAGCAGTACTTC. The variable domain in full, completed from reference TRBV18 and TRBJ2-7, reads NAGVMQNPRHLVRRRGQEARLRCSPMKGHSHVYWYRQLPEEGLKFMVYLQKENIIDESGMPKERFSAEFPKEGPSILRIQQVVRGDSAAYFCASSPRWGEVNEQYFGPGTRLTVT.

The rearrangement joins TRBV10-2 to TRBJ2-7; 11 nucleotides match TRBD2. The CDR3 covers 14 residues. Trimming at V came to 5 bases and at J to 2 bases, leaving 2 bases not matched to a gene. CDR1 WSHSY and CDR2 SAAADI come from the germline V gene. The DNA of the CDR3 is TGCGCCAGCAGTCGACTAGCGGGAACCTACGAGCAGTACTTC. Translating it yields CASSRLAGTYEQYF.